The 4 T cell receptor beta chains listed next were all sequenced from one sample in a study of cytomegalovirus exposure and HLA in healthy donors (TCRdb year 2017). Libraries were constructed by the immunoSEQ multiplex PCR assay. Here the immuneACCESS table is served through TCRdb, limited to in-frame sequences with V and J called. Missing clones are a known gap in these copies; in checked studies unresolved V genes cover under half, and the rest lacks a known reason. For this sample the table gives roughly 110,000 clones, of which roughly nine tenths were detected only once. The ten largest clones represent 1.5% to 2% of the sample. The material sequenced was PBMCs. These receptors all come from a woman between 18 and 29 years old in good health and CMV-seropositive.

The chain combines TRBV11-3 with TRBJ1-1; 7 nucleotides agree with TRBD1. Germline V gene sequence: CDR1 SGHNT, CDR2 YENEEA. This CDR3 region has 13 residues. After removal of 3 bases from V and 4 bases from J, the junction contained 2 bases not matched to a gene. As DNA, the CDR3 is TGTGCCAGCAGCTTCCGACAGGGCACTGAAGCTTTCTTT. As protein: CASSFRQGTEAFF.

The genes are TRBV5-1 and TRBJ2-2, with 7 bases matching TRBD2. There are 18 residues in the CDR3. The ends lost 1 base at V and 4 bases at J; junction bases unmatched: 13. CDR1 and CDR2 (germline): SGHRS, YFSETQ. The CDR3 coding sequence is TGCGCCAGCAGCTTGAACGACGGTTTTGGGGGGGTCACCGGGGAGCTGTTTTTT. This sequence encodes CASSLNDGFGGVTGELFF.

The rearrangement joins TRBV6-5 to TRBJ1-3; TRBD1 aligns across 8 bases. The CDR3 spans 14 residues. Germline V gene data show CDR1 as MNHEY and CDR2 as SVGAGI. J lost 0 bases, V lost 6 bases, and 1 base had no gene match. CDR3 residues: CASSTGGSGNTIYF. For the CDR3, the DNA is TGTGCCAGCAGCACAGGGGGCTCTGGAAACACCATATATTTT.

V usage is TRBV6-4 and J usage is TRBJ2-3; 14 bases are a match to TRBD2. The ends lost 2 bases at V and 14 bases at J; junction bases unmatched: 9. The length of the CDR3 is 15 residues. Germline V gene sequence: CDR1 MRHNA, CDR2 SNTAGT. The CDR3 sequence: CASSDGTSGGSPRYF. The CDR3 DNA follows: TGTGCCAGCAGTGACGGGACTAGCGGGGGAAGTCCTAGGTATTTT.